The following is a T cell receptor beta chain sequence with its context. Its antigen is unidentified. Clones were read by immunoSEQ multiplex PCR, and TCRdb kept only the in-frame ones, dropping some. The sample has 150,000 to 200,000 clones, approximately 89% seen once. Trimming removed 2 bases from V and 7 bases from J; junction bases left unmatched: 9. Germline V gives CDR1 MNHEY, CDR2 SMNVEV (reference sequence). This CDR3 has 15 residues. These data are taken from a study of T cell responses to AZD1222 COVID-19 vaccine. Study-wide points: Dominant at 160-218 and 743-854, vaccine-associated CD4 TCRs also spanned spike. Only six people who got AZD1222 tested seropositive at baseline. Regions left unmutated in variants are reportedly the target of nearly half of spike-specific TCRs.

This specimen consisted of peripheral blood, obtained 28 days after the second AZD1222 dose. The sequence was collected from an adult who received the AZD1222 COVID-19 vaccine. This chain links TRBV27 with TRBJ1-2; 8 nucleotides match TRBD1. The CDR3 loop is CASSLMAGGIGGYTF. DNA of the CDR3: TGTGCCAGCAGTTTAATGGCAGGGGGCATAGGTGGCTACACCTTC.